Presented here are 25 T cell receptor beta chains from one specimen sequenced in a study of shared clonotypes between healthy human individuals. Sequencing used immunoSEQ multiplex PCR; TCRdb keeps in-frame clones, though not all of them. The data hold 850,000 to 1,200,000 clones, with around 76% observed a single time. The sample consisted of memory CD4+ T cells sorted from blood. Stated subset: CD45RA-negative fraction. These receptors all stem from a man aged 18 to 29 in good health.

This rearrangement joins TRBV18 to TRBJ1-2; 9 nucleotides match TRBD1. This CDR3 has 13 amino acids. From germline, CDR1 is KGHSH and CDR2 LQKENI. V dropped 8 bases and J dropped 7; count of bases not matched to a gene: 8. The CDR3, as DNA: TGTGCCAGCCGGATACAGGGGGCGAGTGGCTACACCTTC. Protein product: CASRIQGASGYTF.

About this clone itself: The junction departs from the called germline gene at one end, perhaps through a read error. The chain uses TRBV25-1 and TRBJ1-4; perhaps TRBD1 as D (6 bases). Germline V gene sequence: CDR1 MGHDK, CDR2 SYGVNS. This CDR3 spans 15 amino acids. The CDR3 sequence is CASGEPAPQGEKLFF. CDR3 bases: TGTGCCAGCGGTGAACCGGCCCCCCAGGGGGAAAAACTGTTTTTT.

The CDR3 DNA sequence: TGCGCCAGCAGGGAGGCGGTGAACACTGAAGCTTTCTTT. This codes for CASREAVNTEAFF. The chain recombines TRBV5-1 with TRBJ1-1; D unresolved. Deletions cut 5 bases from V and 0 bases from J, with 8 bases between. The CDR3 length is 13 residues. CDR1 and CDR2 from the germline V gene are SGHRS and YFSETQ.

V gene TRBV4-3 combines with J gene TRBJ2-3; possibly TRBD1 for D (5 bases). V gave up 4 bases and J gave up 3 bases, with 14 bases separating them. Germline CDR1 is LGHNA and CDR2 is YSLEER. The CDR3 loop spans 15 amino acids. CDR3 in DNA: TGCGCCAGCAGCCGGACACTTAGGGGAACAGATACGCAGTATTTT. Translation: CASSRTLRGTDTQYF.

V usage is TRBV30 and J usage is TRBJ1-1; D not certain. Per germline, CDR1 GTSNPN and CDR2 SVGIG (reference sequence). This CDR3 has 13 residues. V gave up 4 bases and J gave up 0 bases, with 9 bases separating them. The DNA for the CDR3 is TGTGCCTGGACAGAGACTTTGAACACTGAAGCTTTCTTT. Its protein is CAWTETLNTEAFF.

The chain has TRBV18 and TRBJ2-5; D perhaps matches TRBD1 (5 bases). Deletions cut 0 bases from V and 7 bases from J, with 18 bases between. In germline, CDR1 is KGHSH, CDR2 LQKENI. CDR3 length equals 16 residues. The CDR3 region has the DNA TGTGCCAGCTCACCACCGAAGCAGGGCGCCCAGGGGACCCAGTACTTC. This gives the protein CASSPPKQGAQGTQYF.

Of note for this clone: With a much larger clone just one base away, this may be a read error. The rearrangement joins TRBV7-2 to TRBJ1-5; 7 nucleotides match TRBD1. The germline V gene encodes CDR1 SGHTA and CDR2 FQGNSA. The CDR3 contains 14 residues. J gave up 2 bases and V 5 bases, and 3 bases lay outside the gene matches. Here the CDR3 reads CASSQGTGNQPQHF. The CDR3 DNA is TGTGCCAGCAGCCAGGGGACAGGCAATCAGCCCCAGCATTTT.

The CDR3 nucleotides are TGTGCCAGTAGTATTCAGGGTTCTAATTCACCCCTCCACTTT. Translation: CASSIQGSNSPLHF. This chain links TRBV19 with TRBJ1-6; a weak D match, TRBD1 (5 bases). CDR3 size: 14 residues. The germline CDR1 and CDR2 sequences are LNHDA and SQIVND (reference sequence). V lost 3 bases and J 6 bases, leaving 9 bases between the germline ends.

This chain uses TRBV28 with TRBJ2-5; no clear D gene. V lost 6 bases to trimming and J lost 3 bases, with 8 bases between them. Germline CDR1 MDHEN, CDR2 SYDVKM. The CDR3 has 12 amino acids. Here the CDR3 DNA reads TGTGCCAGCAGAGCCGAGGAAGAGACCCAGTACTTC. This codes for CASRAEEETQYF.

The chain joins TRBV5-1 to TRBJ2-3, with a weak D call TRBD2 (6 bases). The germline gives CDR1 SGHRS, CDR2 YFSETQ. The CDR3 is 15 amino acids. Trimming pared 0 bases from V and 7 bases from J, leaving 15 bases between. The DNA of the CDR3 is TGCGCCAGCAGCTTGGACGACTCGGGGGTGAATACGCAGTATTTT. Its protein product is CASSLDDSGVNTQYF.

At least ten counts were recorded for this clone. The CDR3 DNA reads TGTGCCAGCAGAATAGCGGGGGGCATAGAGACCCAGTACTTC. Protein product: CASRIAGGIETQYF. The rearrangement joins TRBV6-5 to TRBJ2-5; 10 positions match TRBD2. With V trimmed by 6 bases and J by 4 bases, 5 bases remained unmatched. The length of the CDR3 is 14 residues. CDR1 and CDR2 from the germline V gene are MNHEY and SVGAGI.

The genes are TRBV9 and TRBJ1-6; 7 bases are a match to TRBD1. This CDR3 contains 16 residues. The J segment lost 10 bases and the V segment lost 3 bases, leaving 13 bases of the junction unmatched. Germline loops: CDR1 SGDLS, CDR2 YYNGEE. CDR3 bases: TGTGCCAGCAGCGACACCCTTCACAGGGGTTGGTCACCCCTCCACTTT. It translates to CASSDTLHRGWSPLHF.

The chain is built from TRBV15 and TRBJ1-1, with D unresolved. V was shortened by 5 bases and J by 7 bases, with 17 bases between the two germline ends. This CDR3 contains 14 residues. CDR1 is LNHNV, CDR2 YYDKDF, per germline (reference sequence). Here the CDR3 reads CATSVSPTDGEAFF. CDR3 bases: TGTGCCACCAGCGTTTCCCCCACCGACGGTGAAGCTTTCTTT. Supplemented by reference TRBV15 and TRBJ1-1, the full variable domain reads DAMVIQNPRYQVTQFGKPVTLSCSQTLNHNVMYWYQQKSSQAPKLLFHYYDKDFNNEADTPDNFQSRRPNTSFCFLDIRSPGLGDTAMYLCATSVSPTDGEAFFGQGTRLTVV.

The V and J genes are TRBV7-9 and TRBJ1-4; TRBD1 agrees at 8 bases. The V and J ends lost 5 bases and 6 bases, in that order; junction bases with no gene match: 5. CDR3 length equals 14 residues. Per the germline V gene, CDR1 is SEHNR and CDR2 is FQNEAQ (reference sequence). The CDR3 coding sequence is TGTGCCAGCAGCCCGGACAGGGCGGATGAAAAACTGTTTTTT. It is translated as CASSPDRADEKLFF.

This clone was detected only once. The chain is built from TRBV28 and TRBJ1-2; the match to TRBD1 covers 9 bases. The germline gives CDR1 MDHEN, CDR2 SYDVKM. J lost 1 base, V lost 8 bases, and 5 bases had no gene match. The CDR3 loop spans 14 amino acids. The CDR3 bases are TGTGCCAGCGGCGGGACAGGGATTAACTATGGCTACACCTTC. It is translated as CASGGTGINYGYTF.

The rearrangement joins TRBV5-1 to TRBJ2-7, with 10 bases aligning to TRBD2. Trimming took 3 bases from V and 0 from J; bases not matched to a gene: 3. Germline V gives CDR1 SGHRS, CDR2 YFSETQ. The CDR3 loop spans 15 amino acids. CDR3 in DNA: TGCGCCAGCAGCTCCGGGACTAGCGTCTCCTACGAGCAGTACTTC. This translates into CASSSGTSVSYEQYF.

The genes are TRBV28 and TRBJ2-7, with D maybe TRBD2 (5 bases). This CDR3 comprises 13 residues. The V and J ends lost 5 bases and 1 base respectively, with 9 bases between them. Germline-derived CDR1 and CDR2 are MDHEN and SYDVKM. This CDR3 is CASSQLGSYEQYF. The CDR3 DNA reads TGTGCCAGCAGTCAACTAGGGTCCTACGAGCAGTACTTC.

This clone was observed once. This rearrangement joins TRBV19 to TRBJ1-6; tentatively, D is TRBD1 (6 bases). The CDR3 spans 17 residues. Germline V lookup: CDR1 LNHDA, CDR2 SQIVND (reference sequence). V was trimmed by 7 bases and J by 0 bases, leaving 16 bases between them. The CDR3 protein is CASMEGGRSSYNSPLHF. DNA for the CDR3: TGTGCCAGTATGGAGGGGGGACGGAGCTCCTATAATTCACCCCTCCACTTT.

This rearrangement joins TRBV13 to TRBJ1-2; possible D gene TRBD1, 5 bases. This CDR3 has 15 amino acids. V lost 3 bases, J lost 1 base, and 12 bases lay in between. CDR1 is PRHDT and CDR2 is FYEKMQ in the germline V gene (reference sequence). The DNA of the CDR3 is TGTGCCAGCAGCTTTGGGACCGGGGATAACTATGGCTACACCTTC. Translating it yields CASSFGTGDNYGYTF.

The chain combines TRBV5-1 with TRBJ2-1; D unclear. V was pared by 1 base and J by 5 bases, with 10 bases between. Germline CDR1 and CDR2: SGHRS and YFSETQ. This CDR3 has 14 amino acids. CDR3 sequence: CASSLSTLDNEQFF. The CDR3 nucleotides are TGCGCCAGCAGCTTGTCAACACTTGACAATGAGCAGTTCTTC. Full variable domain (rest looked up from reference TRBV5-1 and TRBJ2-1): KAGVTQTPRYLIKTRGQQVTLSCSPISGHRSVSWYQQTPGQGLQFLFEYFSETQRNKGNFPGRFSGRQFSNSRSEMNVSTLELGDSALYLCASSLSTLDNEQFFGPGTRLTVL.

The chain has TRBV11-3 and TRBJ2-5, with D uncertain. Trimming left V 3 bases short and J 0 bases short, with 5 bases between. CDR1 and CDR2 from the germline V gene are SGHNT and YENEEA. This CDR3 spans 13 amino acids. CDR3 in amino acids: CASSFEYQETQYF. The CDR3 nucleotides read TGTGCCAGCAGCTTCGAGTACCAAGAGACCCAGTACTTC. The full variable domain, in which reference TRBV11-3 and TRBJ2-5 provide the parts outside the CDR3, is EAGVVQSPRYKIIEKKQPVAFWCNPISGHNTLYWYLQNLGQGPELLIRYENEEAVDDSQLPKDRFSAERLKGVDSTLKIQPAELGDSAVYLCASSFEYQETQYFGPGTRLLVL.

This clone has only a few counts. CDR3 sequence: CASSALQGNEQFF. In nucleotides, the CDR3 is TGTGCCAGCTCAGCACTTCAAGGGAACGAGCAGTTCTTC. The genes are TRBV18 and TRBJ2-1; D is undetermined. Trimming stripped 5 bases from V and 10 bases from J, with 15 bases between. The CDR3 length is 13 residues. Germline values: CDR1 KGHSH, CDR2 LQKENI.

The gene calls are TRBV5-6 and TRBJ1-5; D is undetermined. The germline V gene has CDR1 SGHDT and CDR2 YYEEEE. The CDR3 extends over 14 amino acids. V lost 0 bases and J 2 bases, leaving 6 bases between the germline ends. The CDR3 spells CASSLVGRNQPQHF. CDR3 DNA: TGTGCCAGCAGCTTGGTAGGCCGCAATCAGCCCCAGCATTTT.

The rearrangement joins TRBV6-1 to TRBJ1-2; the D gene is possibly TRBD1 (6 bases). Trimming pared 7 bases from V and 4 bases from J, leaving 10 bases between. Germline V gene lookup returns CDR1 MNHNS and CDR2 SASEGT. The CDR3 totals 12 residues. CDR3 in amino acids: CASNDRPYGYTF. The CDR3 DNA sequence: TGTGCCAGCAATGACAGGCCCTATGGCTACACCTTC.

The CDR3 nucleotides read TGCAGCGTCCGGCCAGCGGGAGTAGATACGCAGTATTTT. Its translation: CSVRPAGVDTQYF. The chain recombines TRBV29-1 with TRBJ2-3, with 8 nucleotides matching TRBD2. The J segment lost 5 bases and the V segment lost 6 bases, leaving 7 bases of the junction unmatched. Germline V CDR1 and CDR2: SQVTM, ANQGSEA. The CDR3 has 13 residues.